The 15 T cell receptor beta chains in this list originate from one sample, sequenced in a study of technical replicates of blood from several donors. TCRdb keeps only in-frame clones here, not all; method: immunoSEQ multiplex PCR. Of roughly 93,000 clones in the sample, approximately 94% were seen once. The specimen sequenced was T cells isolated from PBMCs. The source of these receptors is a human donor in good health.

The CDR3 loop reads CASSVTRAGTDTQYF. Here the CDR3 DNA reads TGCGCCAGCAGTGTTACTAGAGCGGGCACAGATACGCAGTATTTT. The rearrangement joins TRBV10-2 to TRBJ2-3; D might be TRBD2 (5 bases). Germline loops: CDR1 WSHSY, CDR2 SAAADI. CDR3 length: 15 residues. Trimming removed 4 bases from V and 1 base from J, with 12 bases in between.

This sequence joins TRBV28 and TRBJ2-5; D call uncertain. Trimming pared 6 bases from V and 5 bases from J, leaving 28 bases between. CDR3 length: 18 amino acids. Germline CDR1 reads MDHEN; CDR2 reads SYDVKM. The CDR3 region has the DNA TGTGCCAGCAGCCAAGTAGGTGTTGGCGTGTTCCCGGAGGAGACCCAGTACTTC. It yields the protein CASSQVGVGVFPEETQYF.

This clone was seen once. The CDR3 loop reads CASSLGGLAFNEQFF. The CDR3 DNA reads TGTGCCAGCAGCTTAGGGGGACTAGCTTTCAATGAGCAGTTCTTC. The chain is built from TRBV11-2 and TRBJ2-1; 9 bases align to TRBD2. Unmatched junction bases numbered 4, after V lost 1 base and J lost 6 bases. The CDR3 spans 15 residues. Germline assignment: CDR1 SGHAT and CDR2 FQNNGV.

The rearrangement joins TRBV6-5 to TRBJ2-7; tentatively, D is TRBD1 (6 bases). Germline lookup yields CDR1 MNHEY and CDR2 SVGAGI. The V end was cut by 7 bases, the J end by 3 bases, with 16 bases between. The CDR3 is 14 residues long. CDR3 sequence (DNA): TGTGCCAGCAACGACAGACAGGCGGTCTACGAGCAGTACTTC. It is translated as CASNDRQAVYEQYF.

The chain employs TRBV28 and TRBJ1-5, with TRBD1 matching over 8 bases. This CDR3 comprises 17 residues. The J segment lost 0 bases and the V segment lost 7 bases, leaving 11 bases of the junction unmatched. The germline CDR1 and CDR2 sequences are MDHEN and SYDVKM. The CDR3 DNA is TGTGCCAGCACTCCCACAGGGGGTTCTTATAGCAATCAGCCCCAGCATTTT. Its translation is CASTPTGGSYSNQPQHF.

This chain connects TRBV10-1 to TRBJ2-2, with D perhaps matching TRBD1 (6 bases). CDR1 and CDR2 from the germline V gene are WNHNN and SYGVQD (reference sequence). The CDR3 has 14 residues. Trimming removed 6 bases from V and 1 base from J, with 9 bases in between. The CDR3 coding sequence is TGCGCCAGCAGGTTGGGACAGAACACCGGGGAGCTGTTTTTT. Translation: CASRLGQNTGELFF.

CDR3: CASSLWKREEIGELFF. The CDR3 DNA reads as TGTGCCAGCAGTTTATGGAAGCGGGAGGAAATCGGGGAGCTGTTTTTT. V usage is TRBV28 and J usage is TRBJ2-2, with TRBD2 identical over 9 bases. The CDR3 sequence is 16 residues long. Per the germline V gene, CDR1 is MDHEN and CDR2 is SYDVKM. Germline trimming cut 0 bases from V and 7 bases from J; bases unmatched to any gene: 6.

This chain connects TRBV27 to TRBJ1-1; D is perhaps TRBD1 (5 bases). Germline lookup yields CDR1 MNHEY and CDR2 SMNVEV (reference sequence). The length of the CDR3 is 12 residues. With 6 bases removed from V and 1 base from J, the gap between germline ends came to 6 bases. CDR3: CASRGGNTEAFF. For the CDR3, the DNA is TGTGCCAGCAGGGGGGGGAACACTGAAGCTTTCTTT.

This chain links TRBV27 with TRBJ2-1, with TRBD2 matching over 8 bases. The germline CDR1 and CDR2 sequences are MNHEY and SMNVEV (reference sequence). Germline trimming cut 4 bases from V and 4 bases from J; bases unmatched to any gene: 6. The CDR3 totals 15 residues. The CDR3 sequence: CASSSIAGKYNEQFF. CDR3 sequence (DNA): TGTGCCAGCAGTTCCATAGCGGGAAAGTACAATGAGCAGTTCTTC.

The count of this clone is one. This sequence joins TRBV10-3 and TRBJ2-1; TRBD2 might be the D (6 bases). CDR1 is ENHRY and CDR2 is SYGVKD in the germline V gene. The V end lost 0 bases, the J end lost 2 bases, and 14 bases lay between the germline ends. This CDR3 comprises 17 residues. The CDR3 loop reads CAISESTGRRAYNEQFF. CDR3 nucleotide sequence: TGTGCCATCAGTGAGTCGACCGGGAGAAGGGCCTACAATGAGCAGTTCTTC.

The CDR3 reads CSGILAGGFNEQFF. For the CDR3, the DNA is TGCAGCGGAATCCTAGCGGGAGGCTTTAATGAGCAGTTCTTC. The J gene is TRBJ2-1, the V gene TRBV29-1, with 11 bases lining up with TRBD2. The CDR3 spans 14 residues. The V gene end was trimmed by 7 bases and the J gene end by 7 bases; junction bases not matched to a gene: 9. Germline lookup yields CDR1 SQVTM and CDR2 ANQGSEA.

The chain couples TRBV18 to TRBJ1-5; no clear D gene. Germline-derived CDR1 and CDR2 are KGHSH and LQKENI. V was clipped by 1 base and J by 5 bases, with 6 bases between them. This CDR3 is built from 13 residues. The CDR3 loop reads CASSPHTYQPQHF. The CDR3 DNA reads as TGTGCCAGCTCACCACACACCTATCAGCCCCAGCATTTT.

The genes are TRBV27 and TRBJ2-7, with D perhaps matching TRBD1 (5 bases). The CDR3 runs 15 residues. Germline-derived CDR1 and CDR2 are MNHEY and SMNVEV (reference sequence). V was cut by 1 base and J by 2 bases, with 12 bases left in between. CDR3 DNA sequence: TGTGCCAGCAGTTTATTGCAGGGCCCCACCTACGAGCAGTACTTC. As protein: CASSLLQGPTYEQYF.

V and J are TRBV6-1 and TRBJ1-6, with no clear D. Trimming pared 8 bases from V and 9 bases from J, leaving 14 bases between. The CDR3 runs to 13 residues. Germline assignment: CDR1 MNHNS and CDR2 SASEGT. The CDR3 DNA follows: TGTGCCAGCGCCGGGGAGCGCCGTTCACCCCTCCACTTT. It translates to CASAGERRSPLHF.

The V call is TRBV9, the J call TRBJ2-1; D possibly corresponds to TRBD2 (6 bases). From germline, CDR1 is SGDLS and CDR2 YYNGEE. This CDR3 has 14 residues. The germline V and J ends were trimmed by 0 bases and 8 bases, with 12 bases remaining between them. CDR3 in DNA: TGTGCCAGCAGCGTAGGGGTAGGGAGGTATGAGCAGTTCTTC. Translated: CASSVGVGRYEQFF.